The 10 T cell receptor beta chains reported below all come from one sample, sequenced in a study of control samples from healthy donors and cancer patients. Libraries were prepared by immunoSEQ multiplex PCR; TCRdb keeps only in-frame clonotypes and omits some of them. The table includes 130,000 or so clones, approximately 91% detected once. Sequenced: blood. Receptors were obtained from a man aged 50-60 years in good health.

The V gene is TRBV6-1, the J gene TRBJ2-4; 12 bases are a match to TRBD1. The CDR3 has 16 residues. CDR1 is MNHNS and CDR2 is SASEGT in the germline V gene. J was trimmed by 7 bases and V by 3 bases; bases with no gene match: 7. The CDR3 is CASSDRRDRGRNIQYF. As DNA, the CDR3 is TGTGCCAGCAGTGATAGAAGGGACAGGGGGCGCAACATTCAGTACTTC.

Here the CDR3 DNA reads TGTGCCAGCTCACCTTCTAGGGAGACCCAGTACTTC. Translated, it gives CASSPSRETQYF. The chain is built from TRBV18 and TRBJ2-5; D remains unclear. Germline CDR1 and CDR2: KGHSH and LQKENI. Trimming took off 3 bases at V and 5 bases at J, with 7 bases between the two ends. The CDR3 is 12 amino acids.

This clone occurred once. The rearrangement links TRBV19 to TRBJ2-2; D is possibly TRBD1 (5 bases). V dropped 0 bases and J dropped 3 bases, with 11 bases sitting between them. The CDR3 has 16 amino acids. The germline V gene encodes CDR1 LNHDA and CDR2 SQIVND (reference sequence). CDR3 coding DNA: TGTGCCAGTAGTATAGATTTTAACAGGTACACCGGGGAGCTGTTTTTT. This gives the protein CASSIDFNRYTGELFF.

This clone was counted once. The chain uses TRBV9 and TRBJ1-2, with TRBD1 identical over 9 bases. V lost 2 bases to trimming and J lost 6 bases; unmatched junction nucleotides: 11. The CDR3 is 16 amino acids. Looked up from germline, CDR1 is SGDLS and CDR2 is YYNGEE. As DNA, the CDR3 is TGTGCCAGCAGCGTGGGCCATTCTACAGGGGGCGATGGCTACACCTTC. Translation gives CASSVGHSTGGDGYTF.

The chain joins TRBV13 to TRBJ1-2; possibly TRBD1 for D (6 bases). This CDR3 comprises 13 residues. Germline V CDR1 and CDR2: PRHDT, FYEKMQ (reference sequence). The ends were cut back, 7 bases at V and 2 bases at J, with 11 bases in the middle. The CDR3 DNA is TGTGCCAGCACCCGAACAGGGAACTATGGCTACACCTTC. As protein: CASTRTGNYGYTF. Looking up the rest from reference TRBV13 and TRBJ1-2 gives the full variable domain: AAGVIQSPRHLIKEKRETATLKCYPIPRHDTVYWYQQGPGQDPQFLISFYEKMQSDKGSIPDRFSAQQFSDYHSELNMSSLELGDSALYFCASTRTGNYGYTFGSGTRLTVV.

The chain combines TRBV5-1 with TRBJ1-1; a weak D match, TRBD1 (6 bases). V was clipped by 1 base and J by 3 bases, with 10 bases between them. Germline CDR1 and CDR2: SGHRS and YFSETQ. The CDR3 contains 14 residues. The CDR3 region has the DNA TGCGCCAGCAGCTTGCAGGGGTGGGACACTGAAGCTTTCTTT. It yields the protein CASSLQGWDTEAFF.

V is TRBV5-1 and J is TRBJ1-6, with no clear D. The V gene lost 2 bases and the J gene lost 0 bases, with 6 bases spanning the gap. The length of the CDR3 is 15 residues. Germline CDR1 SGHRS, CDR2 YFSETQ. The CDR3 region is CASSLGSSYNSPLHF. DNA of the CDR3: TGCGCCAGCAGCTTAGGAAGCTCCTATAATTCACCCCTCCACTTT.

V and J are TRBV6-5 and TRBJ1-5; TRBD1 aligns across 12 bases. The CDR3 is 15 amino acids. Germline lookup yields CDR1 MNHEY and CDR2 SVGAGI. V lost 6 bases to trimming and J lost 6 bases; unmatched junction nucleotides: 6. CDR3: CASRSGTGGIQPQHF. CDR3 DNA sequence: TGTGCCAGCAGGTCCGGGACAGGGGGCATTCAGCCCCAGCATTTT.

This clone is a singleton in its sample. V gene TRBV28 combines with J gene TRBJ1-6, with D uncertain. This CDR3 is built from 13 residues. Germline V gives CDR1 MDHEN, CDR2 SYDVKM. V was cut by 7 bases and J by 10 bases, with 14 bases left in between. CDR3 loop: CASNSLLRSPLHF. The CDR3 coding sequence is TGTGCCAGCAACTCCCTATTGCGATCACCCCTCCACTTT.

The chain has TRBV5-1 and TRBJ2-5, with D uncertain. The CDR3 has 13 residues. The ends were cut back, 5 bases at V and 2 bases at J, with 10 bases in the middle. From germline, CDR1 is SGHRS and CDR2 YFSETQ. The CDR3 bases are TGCGCCAGCAGTAGACGGGCACAAGAGACCCAGTACTTC. Translated: CASSRRAQETQYF.